The 15 T cell receptor beta chains below were found in one sample sequenced in a study of T cells in Graves' hyperthyroidism and ophthalmopathy. It was RNA transcripts that yielded the amplified TCR beta CDR3 regions. The TCR CDR3 was amplified in a first-round RT-PCR using the HTBI primer set. TCRdb reanalysed the multiplex PCR reads using MiXCR and keeps one entry per CDR3 protein. The sample shows hundreds of thousands of distinct CDR3 sequences, about two fifths of them seen only once. The sequencing sample was made of blood. Every receptor here comes from a man between 18 and 29 years old with Graves' hyperthyroidism.

This clonotype was seen more than once but under ten times. The chain links TRBV5-1 to TRBJ1-1; 9 positions match TRBD1. Germline V gene data show CDR1 as SGHRS and CDR2 as YFSETQ. Trimming removed 4 bases from V and 11 bases from J; junction bases left unmatched: 9. This CDR3 has 13 amino acids. CDR3 region: CASSRTGGSGAFF. Here the CDR3 DNA reads TGCGCCAGCAGCCGAACAGGGGGCTCGGGGGCTTTCTTT. The whole variable domain, remainder taken from reference TRBV5-1 and TRBJ1-1, is KAGVTQTPRYLIKTRGQQVTLSCSPISGHRSVSWYQQTPGQGLQFLFEYFSETQRNKGNFPGRFSGRQFSNSRSEMNVSTLELGDSALYLCASSRTGGSGAFFGQGTRLTVV.

The chain employs TRBV25-1 and TRBJ2-7; a possible D gene is TRBD2 (5 bases). V gave up 4 bases and J gave up 5 bases, with 21 bases separating them. The CDR3 runs 16 residues. Germline CDR1 reads MGHDK; CDR2 reads SYGVNS. CDR3 residues: CASSASGLGERDEQYF. CDR3 bases: TGTGCCAGCAGTGCTAGTGGACTGGGAGAACGGGACGAGCAGTACTTC.

This clonotype was picked up many times. The chain has TRBV7-2 and TRBJ1-3; the match to TRBD1 covers 8 bases. Germline V gene lookup returns CDR1 SGHTA and CDR2 FQGNSA. V was pared by 5 bases and J by 4 bases, with 4 bases of the junction left unmatched. The CDR3 is 14 amino acids. DNA for the CDR3: TGTGCCAGCAGCGCGACAGGGGAGGGAAACACCATATATTTT. This translates into CASSATGEGNTIYF.

At least ten counts were recorded for this clonotype. The rearrangement joins TRBV15 to TRBJ1-1, with D perhaps TRBD1 (6 bases). The CDR3 has 13 amino acids. In germline, CDR1 is LNHNV, CDR2 YYDKDF (reference sequence). V lost 5 bases to trimming and J lost 7 bases, with 14 bases between them. The CDR3 DNA follows: TGTGCCACCAGCGGACGGACAGAATATGAAGCTTTCTTT. Translating gives CATSGRTEYEAFF.

This clonotype was observed a few times. The chain joins TRBV11-3 to TRBJ1-1; D perhaps matches TRBD1 (5 bases). CDR1 is SGHNT and CDR2 is YENEEA in the germline V gene. Trimming removed 3 bases at V and 1 base at J, with 12 bases between. The CDR3 totals 15 residues. CDR3 amino acids: CASSFSSGQNTEAFF. In nucleotides, the CDR3 is TGTGCCAGCAGCTTCTCGTCAGGGCAGAACACTGAAGCTTTCTTT.

In its sample, this clonotype was seen many times. The rearrangement links TRBV2 to TRBJ1-1; 7 nucleotides match TRBD1. The CDR3 consists of 13 residues. Germline CDR1 reads SNHLY; CDR2 reads FYNNEI. The V gene end was trimmed by 3 bases and the J gene end by 7 bases; junction bases not matched to a gene: 5. CDR3 DNA: TGTGCCAGCAGTGACGGGCAGGGGGTTGAAGCTTTCTTT. This encodes CASSDGQGVEAFF.

About this clonotype itself: One end of the junction does not line up with germline, which may come from a read error. V is TRBV5-1 and J is TRBJ2-7; D uncertain. CDR1 and CDR2 from the germline V gene are SGHRS and YFSETQ. The CDR3 length is 13 residues. In DNA form, the CDR3 reads TGTGCCAGCAGCTTTAGCCTGGTTAACGAGCAGTACTTC. Translating it yields CASSFSLVNEQYF.

This clonotype came up many times. V and J are TRBV29-1 and TRBJ1-1, with D perhaps matching TRBD1 (5 bases). Germline values: CDR1 SQVTM, CDR2 ANQGSEA. The CDR3 covers 13 residues. Trimming removed 7 bases from V and 3 bases from J, with 15 bases in between. CDR3 DNA sequence: TGCAGCGCTGGGGGAGGGGTGGACACTGAAGCTTTCTTT. As protein: CSAGGGVDTEAFF.

Points on this clonotype: The germline gene is not matched at one end of the junction; a read error may be the cause. V and J are TRBV10-3 and TRBJ2-7, with D perhaps TRBD1 or TRBD2 (5 bases each). The germline gives CDR1 ENHRY, CDR2 SYGVKD. The CDR3 length is 14 residues. The chain's CDR3 is CASSWGNRLDEQYF. DNA for the CDR3: TGTGCCAGCAGTTGGGGGAACCGCCTCGACGAGCAGTACTTC.

In its sample, this clonotype was seen many times. The rearrangement uses TRBV10-3 and TRBJ1-5; 10 bases are shared with TRBD1. This CDR3 has 14 amino acids. V lost 6 bases and J lost 9; bases outside the gene matches: 8. Germline CDR1 ENHRY, CDR2 SYGVKD. In DNA, the CDR3 is TGTGCCATCAGAGAAGGGACAGGGGAAGGGCCCCAGCATTTT. Its protein product is CAIREGTGEGPQHF.

The chain links TRBV10-3 to TRBJ2-5, with a possible D match to TRBD2 (5 bases). Trimming cost V 5 bases and J 9 bases, with 16 bases left between them. This CDR3 region has 13 residues. Germline CDR1 reads ENHRY; CDR2 reads SYGVKD. CDR3 bases: TGTGCCATCAGTTCGGACCCATCAGCGGCCCAGTACTTC. This translates into CAISSDPSAAQYF.

The chain couples TRBV20-1 to TRBJ2-2; 8 nucleotides align to TRBD2. The CDR3 extends over 15 amino acids. Germline assignment: CDR1 DFQATT and CDR2 SNEGSKA (reference sequence). V dropped 0 bases and J dropped 5; count of bases not matched to a gene: 5. The DNA of the CDR3 is TGCAGTGCTAGAGATACTAGCGGACCGACCGGGGAGCTGTTTTTT. Translation gives CSARDTSGPTGELFF.

This clonotype was picked up many times. J is TRBJ1-2 and V is TRBV7-9, with a possible D match to TRBD1 (6 bases). The CDR3 consists of 14 residues. Germline-derived CDR1 and CDR2 are SEHNR and FQNEAQ (reference sequence). V lost 2 bases to trimming and J lost 6 bases, with 13 bases between them. The CDR3 sequence: CASSLYGGRDGYTF. The CDR3 region has the DNA TGTGCCAGCAGCTTATACGGGGGGCGCGATGGCTACACCTTC.

The chain uses TRBV6-5 and TRBJ2-2, with D perhaps TRBD2 (6 bases). Germline lookup yields CDR1 MNHEY and CDR2 SVGAGI. This CDR3 contains 15 residues. V gave up 6 bases and J gave up 1 base, with 12 bases separating them. DNA for the CDR3: TGTGCCAGCAGCCCGGGGGAAGAGAACACCGGGGAGCTGTTTTTT. Amino acid sequence: CASSPGEENTGELFF.

Remarks on this clonotype: The junction differs from germline at one of its ends, possibly a read error. The V call is TRBV4-3, the J call TRBJ1-2; weak D call: TRBD1 (5 bases). In germline, CDR1 is LGHNA, CDR2 YSLEER. The CDR3 runs to 13 residues. CDR3 DNA sequence: TGCGCCGGCAGCAGGGTGTCTAACTATGGCTACACCTTC. This gives the protein CAGSRVSNYGYTF.